This entry describes one T cell receptor (beta chain). Profiling relied on immunoSEQ multiplex PCR, and the TCRdb table lists in-frame clones only, not all of them. This sample has some 57,000 clones, with less than 75% found just once. This sample stems from a study of T cell clones after liver transplantation. Germline CDR1 reads MNHNS; CDR2 reads SASEGT. The CDR3 extends over 14 amino acids. The V end lost 2 bases, the J end lost 6 bases, and 13 bases lay between the germline ends. The sample consisted of CD4+ T cells from blood, taken at the 22-month timepoint. The receptor was derived from a human patient who received a liver transplant. Some of these T cells may belong to the graft donor. The chain combines TRBV6-1 with TRBJ2-5; D unresolved. CDR3 sequence reads: CASSEQVDFQTQYF. DNA of the CDR3: TGTGCCAGCAGTGAACAGGTCGACTTCCAGACCCAGTACTTC.